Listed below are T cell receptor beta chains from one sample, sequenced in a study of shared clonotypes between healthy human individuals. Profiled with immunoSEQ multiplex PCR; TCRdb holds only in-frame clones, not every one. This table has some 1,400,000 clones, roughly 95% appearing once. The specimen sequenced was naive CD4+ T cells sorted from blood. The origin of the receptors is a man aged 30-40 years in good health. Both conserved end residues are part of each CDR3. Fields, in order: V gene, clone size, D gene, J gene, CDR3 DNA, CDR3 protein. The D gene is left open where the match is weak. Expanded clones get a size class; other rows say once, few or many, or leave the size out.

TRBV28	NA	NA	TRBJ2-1	TGTGCCAGCAGAGGGGTCACTTCCTACAATGAGCAGTTCTTC	CASRGVTSYNEQFF
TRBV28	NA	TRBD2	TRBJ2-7	TGTGCCAGCAGTCCGAGCGGGACTACCTACGAGCAGTACTTC	CASSPSGTTYEQYF
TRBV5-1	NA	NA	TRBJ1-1	TGCGCCAGCAGCTTGTTATCAGGGGCCGACACTGAAGCTTTCTTT	CASSLLSGADTEAFF
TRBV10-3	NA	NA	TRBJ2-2	TGTGCCATCAGTGTTACAGCTTGGGAGCTGTTTTTT	CAISVTAWELFF
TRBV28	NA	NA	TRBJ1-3	TGTGCCAGCAGTTCACAGGTTAAACTTGGAAACACCATATATTTT	CASSSQVKLGNTIYF
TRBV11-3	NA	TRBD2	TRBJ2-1	TGTGCCAGCAGCCGGGGAGGGGCCTCCTACAATGAGCAGTTCTTC	CASSRGGASYNEQFF
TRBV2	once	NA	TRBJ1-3	TGTGCCAGCAGTGGTAACTCTGGAAACACCATATATTTT	CASSGNSGNTIYF
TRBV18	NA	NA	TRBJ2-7	TGTGCCAGCTCACCCCAAACTAGACGAGTTATCTACGAGCAGTACTTC	CASSPQTRRVIYEQYF
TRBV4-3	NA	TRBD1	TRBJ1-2	TGCGCCAGCAGCCAAGTGATAGGGGGCACCTATGGCTACACCTTC	CASSQVIGGTYGYTF
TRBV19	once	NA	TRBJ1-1	TGTGCCAGTAGTCAATCCCCCATTTTGAACACTGAAGCTTTCTTT	CASSQSPILNTEAFF
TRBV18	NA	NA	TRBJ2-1	TGTGCCAGCTCACCTGGCGGATCCTACAATGAGCAGTTCTTC	CASSPGGSYNEQFF
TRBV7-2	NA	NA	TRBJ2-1	TGTGCCAGCAGCCACGCCCTGAACTCCTACAATGAGCAGTTCTTC	CASSHALNSYNEQFF
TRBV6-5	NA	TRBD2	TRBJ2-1	TGTGCCAGCAGTTCAGGACTAGCGGGACCCTACAATGAGCAGTTCTTC	CASSSGLAGPYNEQFF
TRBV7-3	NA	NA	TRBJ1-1	TGTGCCAGCAGCTTCCGGGCCTCAACCGGGAACACTGAAGCTTTCTTT	CASSFRASTGNTEAFF
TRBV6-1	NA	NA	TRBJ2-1	TGTGCCAGCAGTGAGGAGCGTGGGGGCCTCTACAATGAGCAGTTCTTC	CASSEERGGLYNEQFF
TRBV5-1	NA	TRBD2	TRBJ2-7	TGCGCCAGCAGCTTGGCTAGCGGGAGCCCCTACGAGCAGTACTTC	CASSLASGSPYEQYF
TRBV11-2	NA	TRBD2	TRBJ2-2	TGTGCCAGCAGCTCCTTAGCGGGAGCAACCGGGGAGCTGTTTTTT	CASSSLAGATGELFF
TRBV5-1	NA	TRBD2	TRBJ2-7	TGCGCCAGCAGCTTGGGACTAGCGGGTACCTACGAGCAGTACTTC	CASSLGLAGTYEQYF
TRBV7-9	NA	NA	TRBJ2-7	TGTGCCAGCAGCTTAAGGGGGGAAGGGGACGAGCAGTACTTC	CASSLRGEGDEQYF
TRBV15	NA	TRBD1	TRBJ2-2	TGTGCCACCAGCATACGGACAGGGGGAAACACCGGGGAGCTGTTTTTT	CATSIRTGGNTGELFF
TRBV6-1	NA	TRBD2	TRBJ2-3	TGTGCCAGCAGATCGACGGGAGGGAGCACAGATACGCAGTATTTT	CASRSTGGSTDTQYF
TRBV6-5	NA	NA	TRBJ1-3	TGTGCCAGCACCAAGGGCGGCTACTCTGGAAACACCATATATTTT	CASTKGGYSGNTIYF
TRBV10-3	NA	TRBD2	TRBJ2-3	TGTGCCATCAGGGCGGGAGACACAGATACGCAGTATTTT	CAIRAGDTDTQYF